This TCR beta chain was obtained from a study of blood T cell repertoires in COVID-19. Study background: Donors in the United States, Italy and Spain gave samples during acute or convalescent COVID-19.

This CDR3 spans 22 amino acids. Original methodology: Reference gene primer amplification gave estimated nucleated cell counts. Generated by immunoSEQ multiplex PCR, the TCRdb table keeps only in-frame clones and is missing some. The DNA gave D and trimming, while V, J and clone size come from that table. The sample yields roughly 72,000 clones, roughly 90% seen once. The sample was peripheral blood. The rearrangement uses TRBV12-2 and TRBJ2-7; the D segment call TRBD2 is taken from the table without a DNA check. TRBV12-2 is given as a pseudogene. The sequence derives from a human donor in a cohort sampled during active COVID-19. The CDR3 sequence: CASRLFKIVLVAGVWFSYEQYF. For the CDR3, the DNA is TGTGCAAGTCGCTTATTTAAGATTGTGTTGGTAGCGGGGGTTTGGTTCTCCTACGAGCAGTACTTC.